This T cell receptor (beta chain) was observed in a study of T cell responses to AZD1222 COVID-19 vaccine. Study summary: Samples with a second dose at about 4 or about 12 weeks were pooled together. Study-wide points: It was only after the peak T cell response that any repertoires were sampled. Donors were largely white British and mainly female; clonal diversity was possibly underestimated.

Generated by immunoSEQ multiplex PCR, the TCRdb table keeps only in-frame clones and is missing some. This sample has 100,000 to 150,000 clones; 80% to 90% occur once, and the top ten carry approximately 1.5%. The length of the CDR3 is 14 residues. Trimming took 1 base from V and 6 from J, leaving 10 bases between them. Germline CDR1 and CDR2: MNHEY and SVGAGI. To note about this clone: Its antigen is not identified.

The receptor was isolated from an adult in good health. The chain recombines TRBV6-5 with TRBJ2-1; D is unresolved. Sequences were derived from peripheral blood, sampled on day 0 of AZD1222 vaccination. The CDR3 DNA sequence: TGTGCCAGCAGTTACTTGACCCCCCGCAATGAGCAGTTCTTC. This gives the protein CASSYLTPRNEQFF.